This section outlines one TCR beta chain sequence together with its context. Its cognate antigen is unknown. The method was immunoSEQ multiplex PCR; TCRdb's version includes in-frame clones alone and lacks a portion of them. The table has approximately 79,000 clones, roughly 80% seen once; the top ten hold approximately 0.78%. This sample was taken from a study of graft-versus-host responses after intestinal transplantation. Background on the study: The whole recipient group had anti-thymocyte globulin induction followed by tacrolimus and steroids for roughly three years. The study's findings and limits: GvH clones surfaced in recipient marrow, some emerging earlier in ileum or blood. Peak circulating GvH clone levels tracked with early post-transplant HvG declines.

CDR1 is WSHSY, CDR2 SAAADI, per germline. Trimming shortened V by 7 bases and J by 1 base, and 10 bases separated the two germline ends. The CDR3 contains 14 residues. The gene calls are TRBV10-2 and TRBJ2-2; tentative D call: TRBD2 (6 bases). The sequencing here drew on unstimulated CD4+ T cells sorted from spleen or lymph node cells, taken before intestinal transplant. This TCR was recovered from a human donor who received an intestinal transplant. DNA for the CDR3: TGCGCCAGCACGGGACTCATGAACACCGGGGAGCTGTTTTTT. This gives the protein CASTGLMNTGELFF.